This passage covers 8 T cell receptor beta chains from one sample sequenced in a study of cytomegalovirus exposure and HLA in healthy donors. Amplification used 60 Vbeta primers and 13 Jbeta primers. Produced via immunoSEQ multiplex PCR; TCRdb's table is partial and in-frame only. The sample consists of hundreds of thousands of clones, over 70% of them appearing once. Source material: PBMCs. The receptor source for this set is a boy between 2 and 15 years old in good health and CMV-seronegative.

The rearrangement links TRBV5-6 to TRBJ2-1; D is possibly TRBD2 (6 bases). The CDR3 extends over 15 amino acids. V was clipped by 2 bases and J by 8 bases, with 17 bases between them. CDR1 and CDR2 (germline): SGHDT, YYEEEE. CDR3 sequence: CASSFPGRERDEQFF. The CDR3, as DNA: TGTGCCAGCAGCTTCCCGGGTAGGGAGCGGGATGAGCAGTTCTTC.

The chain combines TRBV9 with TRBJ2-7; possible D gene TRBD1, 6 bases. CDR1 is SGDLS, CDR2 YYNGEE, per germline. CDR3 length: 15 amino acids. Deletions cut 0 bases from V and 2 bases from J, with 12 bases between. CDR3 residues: CASSVAGEGTYEQYF. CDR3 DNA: TGTGCCAGCAGCGTAGCAGGGGAAGGCACCTACGAGCAGTACTTC.

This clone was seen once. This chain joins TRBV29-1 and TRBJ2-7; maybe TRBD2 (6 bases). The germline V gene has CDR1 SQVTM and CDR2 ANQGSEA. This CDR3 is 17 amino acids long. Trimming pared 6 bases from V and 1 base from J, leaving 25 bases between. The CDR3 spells CSVALLFGTLNSYEQYF. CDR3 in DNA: TGCAGCGTGGCCCTGCTCTTCGGGACTCTCAATTCCTACGAGCAGTACTTC.

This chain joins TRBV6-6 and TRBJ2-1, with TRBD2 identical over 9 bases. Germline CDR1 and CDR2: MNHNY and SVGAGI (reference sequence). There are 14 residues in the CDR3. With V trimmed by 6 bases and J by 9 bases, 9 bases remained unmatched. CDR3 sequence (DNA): TGTGCCAGCAGCCAAGGCGGGGGGGGCGGTGAGCAGTTCTTC. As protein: CASSQGGGGGEQFF.

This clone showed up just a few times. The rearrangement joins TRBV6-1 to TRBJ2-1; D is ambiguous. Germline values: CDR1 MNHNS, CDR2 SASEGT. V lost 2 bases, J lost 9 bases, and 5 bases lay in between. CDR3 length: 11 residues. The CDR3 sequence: CASSELSEQFF. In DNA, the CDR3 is TGTGCCAGCAGTGAATTGAGTGAGCAGTTCTTC.

This CDR3 is CASSRFSSGNTIYF. CDR3 nucleotides: TGTGCCAGCAGTCGTTTTAGCTCTGGAAACACCATATATTTT. The chain uses TRBV7-9 and TRBJ1-3, with no clear D. The CDR3 runs to 14 residues. From germline, CDR1 is SEHNR and CDR2 FQNEAQ (reference sequence). V was trimmed by 6 bases and J by 0 bases, leaving 9 bases between them.

In DNA, the CDR3 is TGTGCCAGCAGTTACGTGGGCAAGGGGTATAATTCACCCCTCCACTTT. Translating gives CASSYVGKGYNSPLHF. The rearrangement joins TRBV6-6 to TRBJ1-6; D may be TRBD1 (5 bases). V was shortened by 2 bases and J by 4 bases, with 12 bases between the two germline ends. This CDR3 contains 16 residues. The germline gives CDR1 MNHNY, CDR2 SVGAGI (reference sequence).

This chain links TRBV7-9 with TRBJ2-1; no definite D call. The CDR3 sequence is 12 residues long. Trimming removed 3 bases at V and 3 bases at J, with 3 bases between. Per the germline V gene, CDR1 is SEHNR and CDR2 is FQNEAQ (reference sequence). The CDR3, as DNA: TGTGCCAGCAGCTTGAGCTACAATGAGCAGTTCTTC. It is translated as CASSLSYNEQFF.